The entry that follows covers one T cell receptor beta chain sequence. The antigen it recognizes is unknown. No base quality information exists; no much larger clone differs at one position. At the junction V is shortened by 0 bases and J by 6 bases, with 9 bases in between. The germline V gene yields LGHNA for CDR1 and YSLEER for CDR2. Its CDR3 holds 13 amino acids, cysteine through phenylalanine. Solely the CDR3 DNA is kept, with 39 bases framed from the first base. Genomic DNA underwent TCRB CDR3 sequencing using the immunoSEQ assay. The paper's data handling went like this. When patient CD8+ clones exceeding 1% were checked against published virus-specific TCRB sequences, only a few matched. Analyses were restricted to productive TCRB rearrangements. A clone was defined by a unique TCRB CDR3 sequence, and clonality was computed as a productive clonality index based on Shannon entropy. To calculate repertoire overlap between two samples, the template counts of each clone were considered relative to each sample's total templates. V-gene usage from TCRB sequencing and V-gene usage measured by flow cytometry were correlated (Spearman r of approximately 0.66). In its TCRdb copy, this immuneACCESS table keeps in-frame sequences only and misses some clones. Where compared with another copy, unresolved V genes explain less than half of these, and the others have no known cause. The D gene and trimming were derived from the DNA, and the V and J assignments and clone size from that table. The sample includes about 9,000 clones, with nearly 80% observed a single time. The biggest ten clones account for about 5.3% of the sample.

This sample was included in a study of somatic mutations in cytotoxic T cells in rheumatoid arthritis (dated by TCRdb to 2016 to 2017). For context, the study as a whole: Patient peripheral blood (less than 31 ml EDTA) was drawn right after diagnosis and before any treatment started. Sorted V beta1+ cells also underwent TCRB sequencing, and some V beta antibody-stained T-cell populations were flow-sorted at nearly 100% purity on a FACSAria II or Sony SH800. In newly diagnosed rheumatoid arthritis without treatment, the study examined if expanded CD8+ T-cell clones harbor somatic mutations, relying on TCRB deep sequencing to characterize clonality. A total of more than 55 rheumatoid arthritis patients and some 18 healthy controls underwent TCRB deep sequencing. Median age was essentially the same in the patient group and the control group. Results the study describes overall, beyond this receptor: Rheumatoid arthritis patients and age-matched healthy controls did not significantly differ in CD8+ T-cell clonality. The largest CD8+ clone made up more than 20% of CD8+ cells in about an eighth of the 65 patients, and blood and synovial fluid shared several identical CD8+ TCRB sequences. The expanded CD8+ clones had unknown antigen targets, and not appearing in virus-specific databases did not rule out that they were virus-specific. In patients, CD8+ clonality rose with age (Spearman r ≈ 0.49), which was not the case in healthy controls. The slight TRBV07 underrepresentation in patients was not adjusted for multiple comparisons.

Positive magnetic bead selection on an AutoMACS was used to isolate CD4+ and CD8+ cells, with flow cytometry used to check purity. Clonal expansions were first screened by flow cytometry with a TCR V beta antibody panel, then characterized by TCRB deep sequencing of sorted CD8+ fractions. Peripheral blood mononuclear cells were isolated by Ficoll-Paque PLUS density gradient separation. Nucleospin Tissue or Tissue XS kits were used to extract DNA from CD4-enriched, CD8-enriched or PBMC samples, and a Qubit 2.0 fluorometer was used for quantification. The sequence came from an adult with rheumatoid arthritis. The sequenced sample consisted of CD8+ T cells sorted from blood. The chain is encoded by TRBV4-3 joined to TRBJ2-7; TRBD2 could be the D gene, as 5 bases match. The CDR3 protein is CASSQDNAGEQYF. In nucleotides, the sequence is TGCGCCAGCAGCCAAGATAACGCGGGCGAGCAGTACTTC.